This T cell receptor (beta chain) was obtained from a study of control samples from healthy donors and cancer patients. The germline CDR1 and CDR2 sequences are SNHLY and FYNNEI. This CDR3 is built from 14 residues. V lost 6 bases to trimming and J lost 2 bases, with 10 bases between them. Method: immunoSEQ multiplex PCR; TCRdb's copy keeps in-frame clones and lacks some. The data hold approximately 100,000 clones, with around 89% observed a single time. The chain combines TRBV2 with TRBJ2-2, with D tentatively TRBD1 (6 bases). Sequenced material: PBMCs. This clonotype was sampled from a man aged 55 to 70 with lung cancer. The CDR3 nucleotides read TGTGCCAGCAGCAGGGGACCCAACACCGGGGAGCTGTTTTTT. Protein sequence: CASSRGPNTGELFF.